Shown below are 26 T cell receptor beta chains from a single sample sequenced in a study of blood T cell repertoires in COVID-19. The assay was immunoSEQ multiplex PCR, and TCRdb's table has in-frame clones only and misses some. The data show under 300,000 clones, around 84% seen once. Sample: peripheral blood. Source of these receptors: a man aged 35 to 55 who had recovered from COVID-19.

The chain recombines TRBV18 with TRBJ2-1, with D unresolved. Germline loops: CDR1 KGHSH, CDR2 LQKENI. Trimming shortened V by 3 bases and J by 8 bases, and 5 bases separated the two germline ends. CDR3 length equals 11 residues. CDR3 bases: TGTGCCAGCTCACCCGCGGATGAGCAGTTCTTC. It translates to CASSPADEQFF. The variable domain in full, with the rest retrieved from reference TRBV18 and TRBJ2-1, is NAGVMQNPRHLVRRRGQEARLRCSPMKGHSHVYWYRQLPEEGLKFMVYLQKENIIDESGMPKERFSAEFPKEGPSILRIQQVVRGDSAAYFCASSPADEQFFGPGTRLTVL.

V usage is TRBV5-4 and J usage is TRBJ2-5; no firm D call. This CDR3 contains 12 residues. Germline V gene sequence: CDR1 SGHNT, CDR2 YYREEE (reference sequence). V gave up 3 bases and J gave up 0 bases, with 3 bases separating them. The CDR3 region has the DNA TGTGCCAGCAGCTCTAACCAAGAGACCCAGTACTTC. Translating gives CASSSNQETQYF.

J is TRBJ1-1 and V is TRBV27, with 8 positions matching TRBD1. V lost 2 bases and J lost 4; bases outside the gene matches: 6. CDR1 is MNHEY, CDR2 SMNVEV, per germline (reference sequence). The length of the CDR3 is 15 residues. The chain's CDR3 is CASSLRTGTGTEAFF. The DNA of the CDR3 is TGTGCCAGCAGTTTAAGAACCGGGACAGGCACTGAAGCTTTCTTT.

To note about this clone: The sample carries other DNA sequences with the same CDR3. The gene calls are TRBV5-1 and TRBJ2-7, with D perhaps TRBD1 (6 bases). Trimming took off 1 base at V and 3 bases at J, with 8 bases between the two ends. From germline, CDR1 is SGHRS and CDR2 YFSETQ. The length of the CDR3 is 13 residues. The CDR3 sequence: CASSLTGNYEQYF. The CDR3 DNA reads TGCGCCAGCAGCTTGACAGGGAACTACGAGCAGTACTTC.

This CDR3 reads CASSTGLAGVVDTQYF. The CDR3 coding sequence is TGTGCCAGCAGCACGGGACTAGCGGGAGTGGTGGATACGCAGTATTTT. The V gene is TRBV11-3, the J gene TRBJ2-3; 14 bases map to TRBD2. Germline trimming cut 5 bases from V and 6 bases from J; bases unmatched to any gene: 7. CDR3 length: 16 residues. Germline CDR1 SGHNT, CDR2 YENEEA.

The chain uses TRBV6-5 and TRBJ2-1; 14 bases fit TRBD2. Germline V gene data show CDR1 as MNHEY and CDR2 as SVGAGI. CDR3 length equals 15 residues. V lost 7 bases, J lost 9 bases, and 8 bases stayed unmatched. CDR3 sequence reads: CASTGLAGGSTEQFF. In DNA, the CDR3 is TGTGCCAGCACCGGACTAGCGGGAGGTTCAACTGAGCAGTTCTTC.

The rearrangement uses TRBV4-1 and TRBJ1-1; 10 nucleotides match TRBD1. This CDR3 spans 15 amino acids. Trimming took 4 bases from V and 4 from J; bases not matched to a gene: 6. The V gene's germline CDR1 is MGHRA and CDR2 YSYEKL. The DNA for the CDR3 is TGCGCCAGCAGCCTCCCGACAGGGGGCGTCACTGAAGCTTTCTTT. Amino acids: CASSLPTGGVTEAFF.

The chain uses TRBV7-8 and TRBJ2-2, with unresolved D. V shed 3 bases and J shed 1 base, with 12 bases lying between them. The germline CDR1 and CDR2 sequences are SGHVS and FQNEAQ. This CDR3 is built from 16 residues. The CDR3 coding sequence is TGTGCCAGCAGCTTTATCTCGGGTTTGAACACCGGGGAGCTGTTTTTT. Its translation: CASSFISGLNTGELFF. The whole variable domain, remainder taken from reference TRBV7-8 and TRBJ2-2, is GAGVSQSPRYKVAKRGQDVALRCDPISGHVSLFWYQQALGQGPEFLTYFQNEAQLDKSGLPSDRFFAERPEGSVSTLKIQRTQQEDSAVYLCASSFISGLNTGELFFGEGSRLTVL.

CDR3 DNA sequence: TGTGCCAGCAGCCTACAGGGGACCACTGAAGCTTTCTTT. Amino acids: CASSLQGTTEAFF. The gene calls are TRBV2 and TRBJ1-1; the match to TRBD1 covers 7 bases. This CDR3 has 13 residues. Germline CDR1 and CDR2: SNHLY and FYNNEI. V trimming: 6 bases; J trimming: 4 bases; junction bases outside the gene matches: 5.

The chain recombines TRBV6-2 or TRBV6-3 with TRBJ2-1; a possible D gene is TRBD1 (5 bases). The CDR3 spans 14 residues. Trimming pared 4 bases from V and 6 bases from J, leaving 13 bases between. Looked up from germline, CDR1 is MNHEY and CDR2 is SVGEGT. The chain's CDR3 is CASSSYTGTNEQFF. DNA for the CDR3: TGTGCCAGCAGTTCCTATACAGGAACCAATGAGCAGTTCTTC.

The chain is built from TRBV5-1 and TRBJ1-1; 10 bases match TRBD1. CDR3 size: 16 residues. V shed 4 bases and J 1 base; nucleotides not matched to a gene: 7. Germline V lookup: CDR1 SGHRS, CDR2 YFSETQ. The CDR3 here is CASSLDRGRRNTEAFF. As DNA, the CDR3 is TGCGCCAGCAGCCTAGACAGGGGGCGCAGGAACACTGAAGCTTTCTTT.

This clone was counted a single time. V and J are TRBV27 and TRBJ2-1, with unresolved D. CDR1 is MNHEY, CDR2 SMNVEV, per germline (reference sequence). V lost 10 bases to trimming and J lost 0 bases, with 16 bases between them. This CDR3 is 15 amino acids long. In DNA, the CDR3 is TGTGCCACCGCCCCACGGGTGAGCTCCTACAATGAGCAGTTCTTC. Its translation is CATAPRVSSYNEQFF.

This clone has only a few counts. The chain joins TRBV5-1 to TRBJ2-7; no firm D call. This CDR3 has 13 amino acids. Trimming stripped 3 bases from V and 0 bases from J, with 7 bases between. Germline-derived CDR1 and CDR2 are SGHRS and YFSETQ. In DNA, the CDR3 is TGCGCCAGCAGCTCGTACTTCTCCTACGAGCAGTACTTC. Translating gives CASSSYFSYEQYF.

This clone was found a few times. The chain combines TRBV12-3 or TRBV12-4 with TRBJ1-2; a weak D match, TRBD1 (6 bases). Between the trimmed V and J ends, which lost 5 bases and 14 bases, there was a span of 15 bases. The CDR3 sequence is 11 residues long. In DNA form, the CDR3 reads TGTGCCAGCAGTCCGGGGACACCCAGTACCTTC. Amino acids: CASSPGTPSTF.

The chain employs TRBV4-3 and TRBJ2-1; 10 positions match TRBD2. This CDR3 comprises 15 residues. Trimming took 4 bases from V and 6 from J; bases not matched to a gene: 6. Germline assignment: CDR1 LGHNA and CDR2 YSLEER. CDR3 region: CASSLSGGASNEQFF. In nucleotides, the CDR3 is TGCGCCAGCAGCCTGAGCGGGGGGGCTTCCAATGAGCAGTTCTTC.

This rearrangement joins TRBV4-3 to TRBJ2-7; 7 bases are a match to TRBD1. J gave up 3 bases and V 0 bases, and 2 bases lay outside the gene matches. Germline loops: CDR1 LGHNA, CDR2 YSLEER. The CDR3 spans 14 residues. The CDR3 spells CASSQDYRGYEQYF. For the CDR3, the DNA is TGCGCCAGCAGCCAAGATTACAGGGGCTACGAGCAGTACTTC.

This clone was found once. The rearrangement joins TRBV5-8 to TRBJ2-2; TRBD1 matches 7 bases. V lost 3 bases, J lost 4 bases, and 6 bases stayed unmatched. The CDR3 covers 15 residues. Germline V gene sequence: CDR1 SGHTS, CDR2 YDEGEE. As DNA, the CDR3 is TGTGCCAGCAGCTATCCGGGGACAGCCACCGGGGAGCTGTTTTTT. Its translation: CASSYPGTATGELFF.

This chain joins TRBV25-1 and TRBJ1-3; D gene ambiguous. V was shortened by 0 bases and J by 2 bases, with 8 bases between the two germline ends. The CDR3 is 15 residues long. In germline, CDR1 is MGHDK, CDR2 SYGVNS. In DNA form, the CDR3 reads TGTGCCAGCAGTGAATATCCGAGCCCTGGAAACACCATATATTTT. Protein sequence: CASSEYPSPGNTIYF.

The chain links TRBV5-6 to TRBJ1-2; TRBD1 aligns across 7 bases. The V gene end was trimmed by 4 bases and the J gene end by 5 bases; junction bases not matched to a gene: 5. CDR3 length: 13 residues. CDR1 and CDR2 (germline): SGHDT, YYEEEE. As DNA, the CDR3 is TGTGCCAGCAGCCAACGACAGGGTTATGGCTACACCTTC. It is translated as CASSQRQGYGYTF.

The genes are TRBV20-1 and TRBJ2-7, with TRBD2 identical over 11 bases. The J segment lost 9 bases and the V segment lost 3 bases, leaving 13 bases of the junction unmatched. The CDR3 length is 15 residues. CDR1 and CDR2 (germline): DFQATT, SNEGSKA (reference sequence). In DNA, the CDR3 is TGCAGTGCTAGTGTTAGCGGGGGGGACGTTACACGGCAGTACTTC. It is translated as CSASVSGGDVTRQYF.

CDR3: CSVGWQGTYEQYF. CDR3 in DNA: TGCAGCGTTGGCTGGCAGGGAACCTACGAGCAGTACTTC. The V gene is TRBV29-1, the J gene TRBJ2-7; D may be TRBD1 (5 bases). V dropped 4 bases and J dropped 2 bases, with 12 bases sitting between them. The CDR3 is 13 amino acids. Per the germline V gene, CDR1 is SQVTM and CDR2 is ANQGSEA.

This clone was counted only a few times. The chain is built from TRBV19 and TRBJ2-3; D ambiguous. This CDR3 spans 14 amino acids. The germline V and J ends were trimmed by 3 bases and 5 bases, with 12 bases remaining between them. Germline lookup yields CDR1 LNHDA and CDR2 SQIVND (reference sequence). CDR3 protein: CASSILVPGDTQYF. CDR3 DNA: TGTGCCAGTAGTATTTTGGTACCGGGAGATACGCAGTATTTT. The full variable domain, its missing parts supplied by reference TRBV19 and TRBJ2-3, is DGGITQSPKYLFRKEGQNVTLSCEQNLNHDAMYWYRQDPGQGLRLIYYSQIVNDFQKGDIAEGYSVSREKKESFPLTVTSAQKNPTAFYLCASSILVPGDTQYFGPGTRLTVL.

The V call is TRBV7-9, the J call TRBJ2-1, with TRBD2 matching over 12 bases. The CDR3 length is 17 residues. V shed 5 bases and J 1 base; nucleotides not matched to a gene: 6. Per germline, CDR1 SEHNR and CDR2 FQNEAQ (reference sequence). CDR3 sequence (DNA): TGTGCCAGCAGCCCGTTAACTAGCGGGGGGTCCTACAATGAGCAGTTCTTC. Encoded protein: CASSPLTSGGSYNEQFF.

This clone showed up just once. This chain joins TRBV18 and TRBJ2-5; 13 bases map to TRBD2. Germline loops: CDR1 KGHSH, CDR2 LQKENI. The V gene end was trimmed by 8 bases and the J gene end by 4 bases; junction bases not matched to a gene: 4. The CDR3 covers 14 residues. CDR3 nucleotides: TGTGCCAGCCCAGGACTAGCGGGAGCAGAGACCCAGTACTTC. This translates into CASPGLAGAETQYF.

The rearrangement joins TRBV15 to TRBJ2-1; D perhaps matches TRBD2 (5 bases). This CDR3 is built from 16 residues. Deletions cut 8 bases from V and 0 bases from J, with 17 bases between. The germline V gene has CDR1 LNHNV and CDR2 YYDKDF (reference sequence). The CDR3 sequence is CATSGFQASSYNEQFF. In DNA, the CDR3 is TGTGCCACCTCGGGATTTCAGGCAAGCTCCTACAATGAGCAGTTCTTC.

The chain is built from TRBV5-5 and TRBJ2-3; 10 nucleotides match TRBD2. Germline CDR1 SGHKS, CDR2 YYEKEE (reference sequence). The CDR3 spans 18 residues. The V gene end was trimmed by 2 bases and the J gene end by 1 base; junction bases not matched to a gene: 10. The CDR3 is CASSFRSGRASGTDTQYF. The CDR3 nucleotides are TGTGCCAGCAGCTTCCGCAGCGGGAGGGCTTCCGGCACAGATACGCAGTATTTT. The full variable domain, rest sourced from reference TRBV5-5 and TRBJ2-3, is DAGVTQSPTHLIKTRGQQVTLRCSPISGHKSVSWYQQVLGQGPQFIFQYYEKEERGRGNFPDRFSARQFPNYSSELNVNALLLGDSALYLCASSFRSGRASGTDTQYFGPGTRLTVL.